This T cell receptor (beta chain) was captured in a study of blood T cell repertoires in COVID-19. The wider study: COVID-19 samples, acute and convalescent, were from the United States, Italy and Spain. In each case, the material was cDNA or gDNA derived from T cells, B-cell-depleted T cells, or PBMCs.

In this sample, this clone turned up once. Authors' analysis steps: For nucleated cells, counts were estimated from reference gene primer amplification. Some clones are missing from TCRdb's copy, which holds only in-frame ones; the method was immunoSEQ multiplex PCR. V and J calls and clone size follow that table, whereas D and trimming were derived from the DNA. The table records 55,000 to 70,000 clones, about 80% of them present only once. Deletions cut 6 bases from V and 5 bases from J, with 16 bases between. Germline lookup yields CDR1 MNHEY and CDR2 SMNVEV (reference sequence). CDR3 length: 15 amino acids.

The V call is TRBV27, the J call TRBJ2-2, with D possibly matching TRBD1 (6 bases). This sequence originates from a woman older than 75 with acute or convalescent COVID-19. The sample consisted of peripheral blood. CDR3 sequence reads: CASSRTLTGTGELFF. The CDR3 DNA reads as TGTGCCAGCAGCCGAACATTAACAGGGACCGGGGAGCTGTTTTTT.